This passage covers 14 T cell receptor beta chains from one sample sequenced in a study of T cell repertoires in cytomegalovirus infection (dated by TCRdb to between 2017 and 2020). The reads were generated on an Illumina HiSeq 1500. The raw public data were reprocessed by TCRdb itself: fastp quality trimming at Q25, MiXCR clonotype calling, in-frame beta chains only. Duplicate CDR3 protein sequences are folded into a single record with the most common DNA and genes. This sample gives about 300,000 distinct CDR3 sequences in total; roughly 24% of them show up just once. The ten largest clones represent about 15% of the sample. The specimen was PBMCs. Receptor source: a human donor in good health (CMV status not recorded). Some clones in this sample may be carry-over from other donors' samples.

This clonotype has a handful of counts. The genes are TRBV28 and TRBJ1-2, with D possibly TRBD1 on 5 matching bases. CDR3 length: 13 amino acids. Per the germline V gene, CDR1 is MDHEN and CDR2 is SYDVKM. V lost 2 bases and J lost 3, with 7 bases in between. DNA for the CDR3: TGTGCCAGCAGTTTACTGGGGGACTATGGCTACACCTTC. Translating gives CASSLLGDYGYTF.

This clonotype was seen ten or more times. This chain connects TRBV7-8 to TRBJ2-4; 9 bases align to TRBD1. The CDR3 sequence is 15 residues long. V lost 5 bases, J lost 9 bases, and 11 bases stayed unmatched. Germline CDR1 and CDR2: SGHVS and FQNEAQ. This CDR3 is CASSPTGTGWAIQYF. CDR3 DNA sequence: TGTGCCAGCAGCCCCACCGGGACAGGGTGGGCCATTCAGTACTTC.

The gene calls are TRBV18 and TRBJ1-3; D ambiguous. CDR3 size: 14 residues. Germline V lookup: CDR1 KGHSH, CDR2 LQKENI. Trimming removed 5 bases at V and 1 base at J, with 9 bases between. The CDR3 reads CASSIGHSGNTIYF. As DNA, the CDR3 is TGTGCCAGCTCAATCGGTCATTCTGGAAACACCATATATTTT.

This clonotype occurred many times. V gene TRBV7-2 combines with J gene TRBJ2-7; 8 bases line up with TRBD1. The CDR3 is 14 residues long. V lost 1 base, J lost 4 bases, and 3 bases stayed unmatched. Germline CDR1 reads SGHTA; CDR2 reads FQGNSA. The CDR3 sequence: CASSLGTGSYEQYF. The CDR3 DNA reads as TGTGCCAGCAGCTTAGGGACAGGGTCTTACGAGCAGTACTTC.

This clonotype was observed at least ten times. This chain links TRBV28 with TRBJ2-7; 10 bases fit TRBD1. This CDR3 is built from 17 residues. V was clipped by 4 bases and J by 0 bases; unmatched bases: 9. Germline V gene sequence: CDR1 MDHEN, CDR2 SYDVKM. For the CDR3, the DNA is TGTGCCAGCAGTTCCCTGAGGACAGGGGGAAGCTCCTACGAGCAGTACTTC. It specifies CASSSLRTGGSSYEQYF.

This sequence joins TRBV18 and TRBJ1-5; maybe TRBD1 (6 bases). The V end lost 2 bases, the J end lost 2 bases, and 13 bases lay between the germline ends. This CDR3 spans 16 amino acids. Germline lookup yields CDR1 KGHSH and CDR2 LQKENI. CDR3 coding DNA: TGTGCCAGCTCACCAAGGGGGGCCAGGGGCAATCAGCCCCAGCATTTT. Amino acids: CASSPRGARGNQPQHF. The complete variable domain, with remaining parts taken from reference TRBV18 and TRBJ1-5, reads NAGVMQNPRHLVRRRGQEARLRCSPMKGHSHVYWYRQLPEEGLKFMVYLQKENIIDESGMPKERFSAEFPKEGPSILRIQQVVRGDSAAYFCASSPRGARGNQPQHFGDGTRLSIL.

Note on this clonotype: A much larger clone differs from this one at a single base, so this may be a read error. The V and J genes are TRBV12-3 or TRBV12-4 and TRBJ2-7, with D perhaps matching TRBD1 (6 bases). V shed 2 bases and J shed 5 bases, with 10 bases lying between them. The CDR3 runs to 13 residues. The CDR3 spells CASSLRTAHEQYF. The DNA for the CDR3 is TGTGCCAGCAGTTTAAGGACAGCCCACGAGCAGTACTTC.

This clonotype was recorded a few times. The rearrangement links TRBV7-9 to TRBJ2-5; D remains ambiguous. With 1 base removed from V and 1 base from J, the gap between germline ends came to 10 bases. The CDR3 is made up of 15 amino acids. The germline V gene has CDR1 SEHNR and CDR2 FQNEAQ (reference sequence). The CDR3 DNA follows: TGTGCCAGCAGCTTAGTGGCGCCTACCCAAGAGACCCAGTACTTC. Translation gives CASSLVAPTQETQYF.

The chain links TRBV18 to TRBJ2-7, with D perhaps TRBD1 or TRBD2 (5 bases each). Germline CDR1 is KGHSH and CDR2 is LQKENI. The germline V and J ends were trimmed by 6 bases and 4 bases, with 16 bases remaining between them. The CDR3 spans 14 residues. In DNA, the CDR3 is TGTGCCAGCTCCTCCGGGACGGGTCCGTACGAGCAGTACTTC. It specifies CASSSGTGPYEQYF.

The chain couples TRBV7-9 to TRBJ2-1; 11 bases match TRBD2. The ends lost 5 bases at V and 5 bases at J; junction bases unmatched: 8. The CDR3 is 16 amino acids. Germline V gene data show CDR1 as SEHNR and CDR2 as FQNEAQ (reference sequence). CDR3 in DNA: TGTGCCAGCAGCGCGTTAGCGGGGGGGCTGAACAATGAGCAGTTCTTC. This codes for CASSALAGGLNNEQFF.

This clonotype was observed at least ten times. V gene TRBV28 combines with J gene TRBJ2-7; perhaps D is TRBD1 or TRBD2 (5 bases each). The germline gives CDR1 MDHEN, CDR2 SYDVKM. V lost 3 bases and J 2 bases, leaving 17 bases between the germline ends. The CDR3 is 16 amino acids. CDR3 DNA: TGTGCCAGCAGTTTCCTTGGCCGGGGCCGAACCTACGAGCAGTACTTC. Translated: CASSFLGRGRTYEQYF.

The chain recombines TRBV3-1 with TRBJ1-1, with 7 bases lining up with TRBD1. V lost 1 base and J lost 5; bases outside the gene matches: 4. The CDR3 contains 14 residues. CDR1 is LGHDT and CDR2 is YNNKEL in the germline V gene (reference sequence). The CDR3 here is CASSQGQGRTEAFF. DNA for the CDR3: TGTGCCAGCAGCCAAGGACAGGGCCGGACTGAAGCTTTCTTT.

This clonotype was observed a handful of times. The chain employs TRBV11-2 and TRBJ2-1, with 9 bases matching TRBD1. V lost 1 base and J lost 7; bases outside the gene matches: 5. The V gene's germline CDR1 is SGHAT and CDR2 FQNNGV. This CDR3 is built from 15 residues. The CDR3 nucleotides are TGTGCCAGCAGCTTAGTCCCGGGACAGGGAAATGAGCAGTTCTTC. Its protein is CASSLVPGQGNEQFF.

The sample holds a few counts of this clonotype. The V gene is TRBV30, the J gene TRBJ2-7; D remains ambiguous. This CDR3 has 12 amino acids. CDR1 GTSNPN and CDR2 SVGIG come from the germline V gene (reference sequence). With 0 bases removed from V and 3 bases from J, the gap between germline ends came to 6 bases. CDR3 residues: CAWSVARYEQYF. The CDR3 region has the DNA TGTGCCTGGAGTGTGGCCCGCTACGAGCAGTACTTC.